This T cell receptor beta chain was captured by sequencing in a study of Ad26.COV2.S vaccination and SARS-CoV-2 variants. Study in general: By the intramuscular route, Ad26.COV2.S was given once, or twice 56 days apart.

Germline V gene sequence: CDR1 MNHEY, CDR2 SMNVEV (reference sequence). The length of the CDR3 is 14 residues. V lost 5 bases, J lost 8 bases, and 4 bases stayed unmatched. Study results and limitations: People given the vaccine had a wider spike-specific TCR breadth than placebo recipients did.

Comment on this clone: The target antigen is unknown.

The treatment here: about 20 received Ad26.COV2.S at low or high dose, single or two shots; about 5 received placebo; per-sample allocation not given. Sampling took place 63 days after the first vaccine or placebo injection. SARS-CoV-2 spike from the Wuhan strain was encoded by the vaccine, an Ad26 vector. The protocol was immunoSEQ multiplex PCR, while the TCRdb copy is restricted to in-frame clones and leaves out a portion. In the table there are roughly 400,000 clones, about nine tenths of which are singletons. The chain couples TRBV27 to TRBJ2-4, with TRBD2 matching over 12 bases. The sample here was peripheral blood, taken in a trial of Ad26.COV2.S vaccine versus placebo. The clonotype originates from a person aged 18-60 years who received the Ad26.COV2.S COVID-19 vaccine or a placebo. The CDR3 spells CASSPRTSGDIQYF. In DNA form, the CDR3 reads TGTGCCAGCAGTCCCCGGACTAGCGGGGACATTCAGTACTTC.